The 28 T cell receptor beta chains given below trace back to one sample, sequenced in a study of identical twins. Each CDR3 protein is one row after TCRdb ran MiXCR on the 5' RACE reads. The table includes 1,800,000 or so distinct CDR3 sequences, under 35% detected once. The specimen was cord blood. Receptors were obtained from a newborn girl in good health.

J is TRBJ1-4 and V is TRBV2, with TRBD1 matching over 8 bases. V lost 5 bases, J lost 7 bases, and 6 bases stayed unmatched. The CDR3 is 14 residues long. Germline V gene data show CDR1 as SNHLY and CDR2 as FYNNEI. This chain's CDR3 is CASSQQGVGEKLFF. DNA of the CDR3: TGTGCCAGCAGTCAACAGGGGGTTGGTGAAAAACTGTTTTTT.

Worth noting for this clonotype: The conserved phenylalanine or tryptophan is not found at the CDR3 terminus, so this likely reflects a read error. For the CDR3, the DNA is TGTGCCAGCAGTTACGGGGGGGCCCTCGATGAGCAGTTCTCC. Encoded protein: CASSYGGALDEQFS. This sequence joins TRBV6-6 and TRBJ2-1; perhaps TRBD2 as D (7 bases). V lost 2 bases, J lost 8 bases, and 13 bases lay in between. This CDR3 is built from 14 residues. Per the germline V gene, CDR1 is MNHNY and CDR2 is SVGAGI (reference sequence).

This clonotype turned up a few times. The chain recombines TRBV4-1 with TRBJ2-2; the D is unclear. CDR3 length equals 13 residues. The germline V and J ends were trimmed by 0 bases and 7 bases, with 6 bases remaining between them. CDR1 MGHRA and CDR2 YSYEKL come from the germline V gene. CDR3 sequence (DNA): TGCGCCAGCAGCCAAGAAAGGGACGGGGAGCTGTTTTTT. This encodes CASSQERDGELFF.

In its sample, this clonotype was seen a few times. This rearrangement joins TRBV6-2 or TRBV6-3 to TRBJ2-7; TRBD2 aligns across 7 bases. J was trimmed by 5 bases and V by 5 bases; bases with no gene match: 9. CDR1 MNHEY and CDR2 SVGEGT come from the germline V gene. The CDR3 length is 14 residues. The CDR3 is CASSGTSALNEQYF. CDR3 DNA: TGTGCCAGCAGTGGTACTAGCGCTCTCAACGAGCAGTACTTC.

V gene TRBV29-1 combines with J gene TRBJ1-1, with 7 bases aligning to TRBD1. J lost 5 bases, V lost 7 bases, and 10 bases had no gene match. The length of the CDR3 is 13 residues. The germline V gene has CDR1 SQVTM and CDR2 ANQGSEA. CDR3 sequence reads: CSATTGRGTEAFF. CDR3 coding DNA: TGCAGCGCTACGACAGGGAGGGGGACTGAAGCTTTCTTT.

There are many counts of this clonotype. The chain has TRBV20-1 and TRBJ1-2; D remains unclear. The CDR3 loop spans 8 amino acids. Germline assignment: CDR1 DFQATT and CDR2 SNEGSKA (reference sequence). The CDR3 sequence is CSAYGYTF. The CDR3 region has the DNA TGCAGCGCTTATGGCTACACCTTC.

The V and J genes are TRBV19 and TRBJ1-2; 7 nucleotides line up with TRBD1. CDR3 length equals 13 residues. In germline, CDR1 is LNHDA, CDR2 SQIVND (reference sequence). V shed 2 bases and J 4 bases; nucleotides not matched to a gene: 1. CDR3 in DNA: TGTGCCAGTAGTATATCAGGGGGCTATGGCTACACCTTC. Amino acid sequence: CASSISGGYGYTF.

This clonotype has at least ten counts. The CDR3 region is CASSRLERGTQYF. As DNA, the CDR3 is TGTGCCAGCAGTCGCCTAGAACGGGGGACCCAGTACTTC. The chain combines TRBV12-3 or TRBV12-4 with TRBJ2-5, with TRBD2 as a possible D gene (5 bases). The CDR3 sequence is 13 residues long. Deletions cut 5 bases from V and 7 bases from J, with 14 bases between.

Turning to this clonotype: The junction departs from germline at one end; a sequencing error may be responsible. Written as DNA, the CDR3 is TGCAGCGCTAGAGGCACCGGGACAGGGTTGTTAGAGCAGGAGACCCAGTACTTC. It translates to CSARGTGTGLLEQETQYF. The gene calls are TRBV20-1 and TRBJ2-5; 9 bases map to TRBD1. Germline CDR1 is DFQATT and CDR2 is SNEGSKA (reference sequence). This CDR3 comprises 18 residues.

This clonotype was detected only a few times. The gene calls are TRBV4-2 and TRBJ1-2, with D tentatively TRBD1 (5 bases). Trimming stripped 0 bases from V and 8 bases from J, with 13 bases between. The length of the CDR3 is 14 residues. CDR1 and CDR2 from the germline V gene are LGHNA and YNFKEQ. This chain's CDR3 is CASSQEGQVVGYTF. The CDR3, as DNA: TGTGCCAGCAGCCAAGAAGGACAAGTAGTGGGCTACACCTTC.

The V gene is TRBV21-1, the J gene TRBJ2-5. TRBV21-1 is a known pseudogene. The CDR3 is made up of 14 amino acids. The CDR3, as DNA: TGTGCCAGCAGCAAATCTGGACCCCAAGAGACCCAGTACTTC. It is translated as CASSKSGPQETQYF.

CDR3 sequence reads: CAISFGKGAKVAGIYEQYF. Here the CDR3 DNA reads TGTGCCATCAGTTTCGGGAAGGGGGCGAAGGTAGCGGGGATTTACGAGCAGTACTTC. This chain links TRBV10-3 with TRBJ2-7; possible D gene TRBD2, 8 bases. In germline, CDR1 is ENHRY, CDR2 SYGVKD. The CDR3 is 19 amino acids. V lost 5 bases, J lost 4 bases, and 30 bases lay in between.

The V call is TRBV6-1, the J call TRBJ1-5; a possible D gene is TRBD1 (6 bases). Trimming took 7 bases from V and 6 from J, leaving 10 bases between them. CDR3 length equals 12 residues. CDR1 is MNHNS and CDR2 is SASEGT in the germline V gene. DNA of the CDR3: TGTGCCAGCAACAGGGATGGTCAGCCCCAGCATTTT. Its protein product is CASNRDGQPQHF.

In this sample, this clonotype turned up many times. The V and J genes are TRBV5-1 and TRBJ2-1; 8 nucleotides agree with TRBD2. Unmatched junction bases numbered 8, after V lost 3 bases and J lost 9 bases. Germline CDR1 and CDR2: SGHRS and YFSETQ. The CDR3 is 14 amino acids. The CDR3 loop is CASSSLAGSGEQFF. DNA for the CDR3: TGCGCCAGCAGCTCCCTAGCGGGTAGTGGTGAGCAGTTCTTC.

The chain has TRBV20-1 and TRBJ1-2; D gene ambiguous. Germline lookup yields CDR1 DFQATT and CDR2 SNEGSKA (reference sequence). This CDR3 has 12 amino acids. Trimming shortened V by 2 bases and J by 4 bases, and 8 bases separated the two germline ends. The CDR3 spells CSARLPVYGYTF. CDR3 DNA sequence: TGCAGTGCTAGACTCCCAGTCTATGGCTACACCTTC.

In its sample, this clonotype was seen a few times. This chain joins TRBV4-2 and TRBJ2-7; D is ambiguous. The end of the DNA aligns better with TRBJ2-5, so the J call may be wrong. The germline V gene encodes CDR1 LGHNA and CDR2 YNFKEQ. The CDR3 extends over 14 amino acids. The CDR3: CASSQETGQETQYF. The CDR3 bases are TGTGCCAGCAGCCAAGAGACGGGCCAAGAGACCCAGTACTTC.

The V call is TRBV5-4, the J call TRBJ2-1, with D possibly TRBD2 on 6 matching bases. CDR3 length equals 17 residues. V was pared by 0 bases and J by 4 bases, with 17 bases between. In germline, CDR1 is SGHNT, CDR2 YYREEE (reference sequence). The CDR3 sequence is CASSLVVRGKRYNEQFF. The CDR3 DNA follows: TGTGCCAGCAGCTTGGTTGTACGGGGGAAGCGATACAATGAGCAGTTCTTC.

The chain recombines TRBV5-1 with TRBJ2-7; 8 nucleotides match TRBD2. Germline V gene sequence: CDR1 SGHRS, CDR2 YFSETQ. CDR3 length equals 15 residues. V shed 0 bases, J shed 7 bases, and the junction held 9 bases outside the gene matches. The CDR3 DNA sequence: TGCGCCAGCAGCTTGGTTAGCGGGGACTACAATGAGCAGTACTTC. Amino acids: CASSLVSGDYNEQYF.

A few counts support this clonotype. The chain joins TRBV20-1 to TRBJ2-4; 8 bases agree with TRBD2. The J call may not be correct, given that the DNA end is closer to TRBJ2-7. CDR1 DFQATT and CDR2 SNEGSKA come from the germline V gene (reference sequence). The CDR3 is made up of 14 amino acids. CDR3 region: CSASPGGDIHEQYF. The CDR3 DNA follows: TGCAGTGCTAGCCCCGGGGGGGACATTCACGAGCAGTACTTC.

The rearrangement uses TRBV3-1 and TRBJ2-7; TRBD1 matches 7 bases. CDR3 length: 17 residues. V gave up 0 bases and J gave up 3 bases; unmatched junction bases: 11. Germline values: CDR1 LGHDT, CDR2 YNNKEL (reference sequence). The CDR3 spells CASSQDWYRGKFYEQYF. The CDR3 coding sequence is TGTGCCAGCAGCCAAGATTGGTACAGGGGAAAGTTCTACGAGCAGTACTTC.

The chain uses TRBV20-1 and TRBJ1-1; D not resolved. The CDR3 contains 13 residues. Looked up from germline, CDR1 is DFQATT and CDR2 is SNEGSKA (reference sequence). The germline V and J ends were trimmed by 3 bases and 2 bases, with 10 bases remaining between them. The chain's CDR3 is CSARRNTNTEAFF. CDR3 sequence (DNA): TGCAGTGCTAGGAGAAACACCAACACTGAAGCTTTCTTT.

This clonotype was counted a few times. V is TRBV12-3 or TRBV12-4 and J is TRBJ2-7, with 7 positions matching TRBD2. The CDR3 spans 14 residues. The ends lost 7 bases at V and 7 bases at J; junction bases unmatched: 13. The CDR3, as DNA: TGTGCCAGCACCCAAGGACTAGTCTACAATGAGCAGTACTTC. It codes for CASTQGLVYNEQYF.

The rearrangement uses TRBV7-2 and TRBJ1-5; D is possibly TRBD1 (5 bases). The germline V gene has CDR1 SGHTA and CDR2 FQGNSA. CDR3 length: 14 residues. V was cut by 2 bases and J by 7 bases, with 12 bases left in between. The CDR3 loop is CASSLRTRNQPQHF. DNA of the CDR3: TGTGCCAGCAGCTTACGGACAAGGAACCAGCCCCAGCATTTT.

The V gene is TRBV6-1, the J gene TRBJ2-5; 8 bases are a match to TRBD2. This CDR3 is built from 15 residues. Per the germline V gene, CDR1 is MNHNS and CDR2 is SASEGT. Trimming removed 4 bases from V and 11 bases from J; junction bases left unmatched: 15. In DNA form, the CDR3 reads TGTGCCAGCAGTGGGACAGCGGGGGCATACAATGAGCAGTACTTC. This translates into CASSGTAGAYNEQYF.

The J gene is TRBJ2-1, the V gene TRBV20-1, with TRBD1 matching 7 bases. CDR3 length equals 14 residues. V dropped 6 bases and J dropped 10; count of bases not matched to a gene: 15. Germline CDR1 is DFQATT and CDR2 is SNEGSKA (reference sequence). The CDR3 region is CSATKPGTAYEQFF. The DNA of the CDR3 is TGCAGTGCCACAAAGCCAGGGACAGCCTACGAGCAGTTCTTC.

There are a few counts of this clonotype. The CDR3 sequence: CASSLPSGRGSYEQYF. In nucleotides, the CDR3 is TGTGCCAGCAGCTTACCTAGCGGGAGAGGAAGCTACGAGCAGTACTTC. The V call is TRBV7-9, the J call TRBJ2-7; 10 bases are a match to TRBD2. Germline V lookup: CDR1 SEHNR, CDR2 FQNEAQ (reference sequence). This CDR3 has 16 residues. After removal of 2 bases from V and 3 bases from J, the junction contained 7 bases not matched to a gene.

There are many counts of this clonotype. V usage is TRBV28 and J usage is TRBJ2-3; D remains ambiguous. CDR1 and CDR2 from the germline V gene are MDHEN and SYDVKM. This CDR3 has 11 residues. V lost 3 bases and J 12 bases, leaving 10 bases between the germline ends. The CDR3 DNA reads as TGTGCCAGCAGTTTGAAACTACGTCAGTATTTT. Translation: CASSLKLRQYF.

The V gene is TRBV7-2, the J gene TRBJ1-2, with 8 bases that match TRBD1. V was clipped by 0 bases and J by 8 bases; unmatched bases: 11. This CDR3 has 16 residues. Germline-derived CDR1 and CDR2 are SGHTA and FQGNSA. CDR3 sequence reads: CASSLAGGQGKYGYTF. CDR3 in DNA: TGTGCCAGCAGCTTAGCCGGTGGACAGGGAAAATACGGCTACACCTTC.